Below, 14 T cell receptor beta chains from the same sample are listed, as sequenced in a study of a mutant IDH1 vaccine in newly diagnosed glioma. Time point of the sample: week 11, during vaccination. In every dose of vaccine, 300 ug of mutant IDH1 20-mer peptide was given alongside topical imiquimod. Some clones are missing from TCRdb's copy, which holds only in-frame ones; the method was immunoSEQ multiplex PCR. The sample has tens of thousands of clones; over 75% are singletons. Their antigens are not known. The sample in question was PBMCs, obtained from a glioma patient whose treatment included an IDH1 peptide vaccine. These receptors were obtained from a woman under 30 with glioma.

The V call is TRBV2, the J call TRBJ2-1; TRBD2 agrees at 11 bases. The ends lost 4 bases at V and 10 bases at J; junction bases unmatched: 9. This CDR3 is 15 amino acids long. Germline V gene data show CDR1 as SNHLY and CDR2 as FYNNEI. The CDR3 DNA follows: TGTGCCAGCAGTGTTACTAGCGGGAGTAGTCCCGAGCAGTTCTTC. As protein: CASSVTSGSSPEQFF. The entire variable domain, with the rest obtained from reference TRBV2 and TRBJ2-1, is as follows: EPEVTQTPSHQVTQMGQEVILRCVPISNHLYFYWYRQILGQKVEFLVSFYNNEISEKSEIFDDQFSVERPDGSNFTLKIRSTKLEDSAMYFCASSVTSGSSPEQFFGPGTRLTVL.

The chain uses TRBV2 and TRBJ2-3; 7 bases map to TRBD2. The CDR3 sequence is 15 residues long. The germline V gene has CDR1 SNHLY and CDR2 FYNNEI. The V segment lost 2 bases and the J segment 5 bases; nucleotides outside the gene matches: 7. The CDR3 DNA reads as TGTGCCAGCAGTGAAAGGGGAGGGGTGAGAGATACGCAGTATTTT. It translates to CASSERGGVRDTQYF.

The J gene is TRBJ2-7, the V gene TRBV2; 8 bases map to TRBD1. Per germline, CDR1 SNHLY and CDR2 FYNNEI. The CDR3 loop spans 14 amino acids. Unmatched junction bases numbered 5, after V lost 3 bases and J lost 4 bases. CDR3 loop: CASSDRTGRYEQYF. As DNA, the CDR3 is TGTGCCAGCAGTGACCGGACAGGGAGGTACGAGCAGTACTTC.

The chain combines TRBV6-1 with TRBJ2-7; D remains ambiguous. This CDR3 has 11 amino acids. In germline, CDR1 is MNHNS, CDR2 SASEGT. V lost 2 bases and J lost 3, with 2 bases in between. The DNA for the CDR3 is TGTGCCAGCAGTGAAATCTACGAGCAGTACTTC. Amino acids: CASSEIYEQYF.

The chain joins TRBV19 to TRBJ1-5, with D possibly TRBD1 on 5 matching bases. The CDR3 is made up of 17 amino acids. The germline gives CDR1 LNHDA, CDR2 SQIVND (reference sequence). With 5 bases removed from V and 1 base from J, the gap between germline ends came to 18 bases. The CDR3: CASSDATGQLSNQPQHF. The CDR3 nucleotides are TGTGCCAGTAGTGACGCCACCGGACAACTCAGCAATCAGCCCCAGCATTTT.

The chain joins TRBV5-8 to TRBJ2-5; TRBD1 agrees at 7 bases. Germline V gene lookup returns CDR1 SGHTS and CDR2 YDEGEE. J was trimmed by 2 bases and V by 4 bases; bases with no gene match: 8. This CDR3 comprises 15 residues. The CDR3 bases are TGTGCCAGCAGCATACAAACGACAGGGCAAGAGACCCAGTACTTC. It is translated as CASSIQTTGQETQYF.

The genes are TRBV4-1 and TRBJ1-1; D call uncertain. The germline V gene encodes CDR1 MGHRA and CDR2 YSYEKL. The CDR3 loop spans 14 amino acids. V lost 2 bases, J lost 6 bases, and 13 bases lay in between. The CDR3 DNA is TGCGCCAGCAGCCAATACTCATCGGGCCCTGAAGCTTTCTTT. The encoded protein is CASSQYSSGPEAFF.

The J gene is TRBJ1-1, the V gene TRBV19, with D hard to call. Germline CDR1 reads LNHDA; CDR2 reads SQIVND (reference sequence). V was trimmed by 6 bases and J by 4 bases, leaving 21 bases between them. CDR3 length: 16 residues. For the CDR3, the DNA is TGTGCCAGTAGCCGGCTTTTAGTCACACGAGTCACTGAAGCTTTCTTT. Its protein product is CASSRLLVTRVTEAFF.

This clone was found a few times. This chain connects TRBV19 to TRBJ2-6, with 10 positions matching TRBD1. The CDR3 totals 18 residues. Germline CDR1 is LNHDA and CDR2 is SQIVND (reference sequence). V shed 5 bases, J shed 2 bases, and the junction held 9 bases outside the gene matches. This CDR3 is CASSPRDRGAAGANVLTF. CDR3 sequence (DNA): TGTGCCAGTAGTCCCCGGGACAGGGGAGCGGCTGGGGCCAACGTCCTGACTTTC.

V and J are TRBV29-1 and TRBJ1-3; D gene unclear. The CDR3 runs to 14 residues. V was trimmed by 7 bases and J by 3 bases, leaving 16 bases between them. Germline CDR1 SQVTM, CDR2 ANQGSEA. In DNA form, the CDR3 reads TGCAGCGCCCAGAGCCCGGCCCTTGGAAACACCATATATTTT. As protein: CSAQSPALGNTIYF.

V and J are TRBV5-1 and TRBJ2-2; 10 bases are shared with TRBD2. The length of the CDR3 is 16 residues. V trimming: 4 bases; J trimming: 1 base; junction bases outside the gene matches: 4. Germline lookup yields CDR1 SGHRS and CDR2 YFSETQ. The CDR3 coding sequence is TGCGCCAGCAGCCTCAGGACTAGCGGGAACACCGGGGAGCTGTTTTTT. Protein sequence: CASSLRTSGNTGELFF.

Regarding this clone: Without the conserved terminal phenylalanine or tryptophan, this CDR3 likely stems from a read error. The DNA is omitted, as the CDR3 cannot be located on it reliably, and the CDR3 follows TCRdb's listing. The chain joins TRBV2 to TRBJ1-5. Looked up from germline, CDR1 is SNHLY and CDR2 is FYNNEI. 14 amino acids form the CDR3, both terminal residues included. CDR3 in amino acids: CASTTDRTGGILWV.

The V gene is TRBV27, the J gene TRBJ2-3, with a possible D match to TRBD1 (6 bases). Trimming took 6 bases from V and 0 from J, leaving 10 bases between them. This CDR3 has 14 amino acids. Germline V gene lookup returns CDR1 MNHEY and CDR2 SMNVEV (reference sequence). CDR3 DNA: TGTGCCAGCAGGGACAGACTGAGCACAGATACGCAGTATTTT. This translates into CASRDRLSTDTQYF.

The chain recombines TRBV12-5 with TRBJ2-6, with TRBD1 matching over 11 bases. The trim removed 4 bases at V and 3 bases at J, leaving 2 bases unmatched. The length of the CDR3 is 16 residues. The germline gives CDR1 LGHNT, CDR2 FRNRAP. The CDR3 region is CASGWTGGGGANVLTF. The CDR3 nucleotides are TGTGCTAGTGGTTGGACAGGGGGCGGTGGGGCCAACGTCCTGACTTTC.